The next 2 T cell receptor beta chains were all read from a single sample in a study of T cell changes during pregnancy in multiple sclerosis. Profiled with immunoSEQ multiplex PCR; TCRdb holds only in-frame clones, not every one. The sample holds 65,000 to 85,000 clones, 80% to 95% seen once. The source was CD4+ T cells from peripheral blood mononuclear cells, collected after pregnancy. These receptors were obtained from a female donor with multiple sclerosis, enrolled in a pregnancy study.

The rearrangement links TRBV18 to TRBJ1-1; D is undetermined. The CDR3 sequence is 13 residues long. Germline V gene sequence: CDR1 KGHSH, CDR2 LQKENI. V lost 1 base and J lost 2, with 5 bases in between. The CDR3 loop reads CASSPHSNTEAFF. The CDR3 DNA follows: TGTGCCAGCTCACCACACAGTAACACTGAAGCTTTCTTT.

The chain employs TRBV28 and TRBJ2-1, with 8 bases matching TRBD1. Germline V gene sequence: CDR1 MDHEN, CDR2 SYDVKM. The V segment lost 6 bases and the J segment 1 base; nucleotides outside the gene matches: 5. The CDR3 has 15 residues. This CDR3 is CASRTRTGSYNEQFF. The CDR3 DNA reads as TGTGCCAGCAGGACCCGGACAGGGTCCTACAATGAGCAGTTCTTC.